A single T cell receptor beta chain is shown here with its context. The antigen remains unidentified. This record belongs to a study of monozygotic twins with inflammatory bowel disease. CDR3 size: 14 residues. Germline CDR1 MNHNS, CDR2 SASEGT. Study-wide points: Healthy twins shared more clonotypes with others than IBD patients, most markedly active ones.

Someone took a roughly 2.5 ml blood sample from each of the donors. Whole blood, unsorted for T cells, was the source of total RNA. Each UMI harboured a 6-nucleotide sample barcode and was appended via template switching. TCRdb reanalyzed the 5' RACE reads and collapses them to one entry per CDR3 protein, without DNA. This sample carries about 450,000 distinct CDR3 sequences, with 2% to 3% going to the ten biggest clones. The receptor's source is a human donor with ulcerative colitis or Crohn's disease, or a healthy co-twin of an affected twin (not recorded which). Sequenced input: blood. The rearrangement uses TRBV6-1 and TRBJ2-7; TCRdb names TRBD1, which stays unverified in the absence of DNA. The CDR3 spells CASSPDPEDYEQYF.